This T cell receptor beta chain was recorded in a study of cytomegalovirus exposure and HLA in healthy donors. Both 60 Vbeta primers and 13 Jbeta primers went into the PCR. Some clones are missing from TCRdb's copy, which holds only in-frame ones; the method was immunoSEQ multiplex PCR. Among tens of thousands of clones listed, roughly two thirds were seen once. Comments on this clone: What it binds is not known.

With V trimmed by 4 bases and J by 3 bases, 6 bases remained unmatched. The CDR3 length is 15 residues. Germline assignment: CDR1 SGDLS and CDR2 YYNGEE. The study, taken as a whole, reports: The classifier, whose performance was assessed in both the original and validation cohorts, reportedly diagnosed cytomegalovirus status with high specificity and sensitivity. Looking again later, the authors saw that most CMV-associated TCR beta chains seemed HLA-restricted. Analysis was carried out at a later point, and it linked a missense DCLRE1C variant to TCR beta V- and J-gene trimming.

The donors, nominally healthy at sampling, likely had unrecorded immune exposures. The specimen sequenced was PBMCs. This sequence originates from a man in his sixties in good health and CMV-seropositive. This chain uses TRBV9 with TRBJ2-2; TRBD1 aligns across 7 bases. CDR3 sequence (DNA): TGTGCCAGCAGCACTACTACAGGGGACACCGGGGAGCTGTTTTTT. It is translated as CASSTTTGDTGELFF.